Listed below are T cell receptor beta chains from one sample, sequenced in a study of blood T cell repertoires in COVID-19. Libraries were prepared by immunoSEQ multiplex PCR; TCRdb keeps only in-frame clonotypes and omits some of them. The data contain 130,000 or so clones, approximately 80% of them seen just once; the ten biggest clones take up over 9%. The sequenced sample was peripheral blood. These receptors came from a woman aged 60-75 years with acute or convalescent COVID-19. Both conserved end residues are part of each CDR3. The D gene is left open where the match is weak. Some rows mark clone size as missing; the rest say once, few, many or name a class of expanded clone.

cdr3_nt cdr3_aa clone_size d_call j_call v_call
TGCGCCAGCAATGCAGGGGATTCCAACACTGAAGCTTTCTTT CASNAGDSNTEAFF NA NA TRBJ1-1 TRBV5-1
TGTGCCAGCTCCCCCCTCTCTGGGGCCAACGTCCTGACTTTC CASSPLSGANVLTF NA NA TRBJ2-6 TRBV18
TGTGCCAGCACCCCCGCGGGGTACTATGGCTACACCTTC CASTPAGYYGYTF few NA TRBJ1-2 TRBV6-6
TGTGCCAGCAGCGTAGAGTCAGGGACCTACGAGCAGTACTTC CASSVESGTYEQYF NA NA TRBJ2-7 TRBV9
TGTGCCAGCAGCTTAGCGAGTCGGACTAATGAAAAACTGTTTTTT CASSLASRTNEKLFF once NA TRBJ1-4 TRBV7-9
TGTGCCAGCAGCGGGCGGGACCTCCGGTTTGGTGGCTACACCTTC CASSGRDLRFGGYTF NA NA TRBJ1-2 TRBV7-2
TGTGCCAGTAGTACCTACTCCGCGGCCTATGGCTACACCTTC CASSTYSAAYGYTF NA NA TRBJ1-2 TRBV19
TGCGCCAGCAGTCAATCCCCGGGGGGCTGCGGCTACACCTTC CASSQSPGGCGYTF NA NA TRBJ1-2 TRBV23-1
TGTGCCAGCAGCCGGGACAGGGGTGGCTACACCTTC CASSRDRGGYTF NA TRBD1 TRBJ1-2 TRBV3-1/TRBV3-2
TGCGCCAGCAGCCAAGATCCTGGCAGTAGCAATCAGCCCCAGCATTTT CASSQDPGSSNQPQHF NA NA TRBJ1-5 TRBV4-1
TGTGCCAGCAGCTATGAGGGACAGGGTTTTAACTATGGCTACACCTTC CASSYEGQGFNYGYTF NA TRBD1 TRBJ1-2 TRBV9
TGTGCCAGCAGCCCGACTAGCGGGGGCCCCTACGAGCAGTACTTC CASSPTSGGPYEQYF once TRBD2 TRBJ2-7 TRBV2
TGCAGCGCCTATCGGGCGTTAGGGGGCACTGAAGCTTTCTTT CSAYRALGGTEAFF once NA TRBJ1-1 TRBV29-1
TGCAGCGTTGCTCTACGAGCGGGCACTGAAGCTTTCTTT CSVALRAGTEAFF NA NA TRBJ1-1 TRBV29-1
TGTGCCAGCAGTGAAGGGACAGATTATCAGCCCCAGCATTTT CASSEGTDYQPQHF once NA TRBJ1-5 TRBV6-1
TGTGCCACCAGTGATCCCCTCAGGCCCGAGGGCGGCTACACCTTC CATSDPLRPEGGYTF NA NA TRBJ1-2 TRBV24-1
TGTGCCAGCAGGACAGCTATGAACACTGAAGCTTTCTTT CASRTAMNTEAFF NA NA TRBJ1-1 TRBV6-5
TGTGCCAGCACCTCTTTCCCGGAGGCTTTCTTT CASTSFPEAFF NA NA TRBJ1-1 TRBV12-3/TRBV12-4
TGTGCCAGCTCACTAGCGAGCACTGAAGCTTTCTTT CASSLASTEAFF NA NA TRBJ1-1 TRBV18
TGCGCCAGCAGCGCGGGACTTTACGAGCAGTACTTC CASSAGLYEQYF NA NA TRBJ2-7 TRBV10-1
TGTGCCAGTAGTATGGCCTCGGGACAGTTAAACTATGGCTACACCTTC CASSMASGQLNYGYTF NA TRBD1 TRBJ1-2 TRBV19
TGTGCCAGCAGTGAAAGGGGGCGGGCCAGCAATCAGCCCCAGCATTTT CASSERGRASNQPQHF NA TRBD1 TRBJ1-5 TRBV2
TGTGCCAGCAGCAAAACAGGGGGAAGCTCCTACGAGCAGTACTTC CASSKTGGSSYEQYF few TRBD1 TRBJ2-7 TRBV5-6
TGCGCCAGCAGCTTGCTCACCGGGACTAGCGCATATCGCTCCTACAATGAGCAGTTCTTC CASSLLTGTSAYRSYNEQFF NA TRBD2 TRBJ2-1 TRBV5-1
TGTGCCAGTAGTAGCCCCCCGAGTTACGAGCAGTACTTC CASSSPPSYEQYF NA NA TRBJ2-7 TRBV19
TGTGCCAGCAGCGTAGGGGCGTTGAAGGACAATGAGCAGTTCTTC CASSVGALKDNEQFF NA NA TRBJ2-1 TRBV9
TGCAGCGCCCTAAGAGGCTATGGCTACACCTTC CSALRGYGYTF NA NA TRBJ1-2 TRBV29-1
TGTGCCACCTCCGGGGCAGGGGAAAACATTCAGTACTTC CATSGAGENIQYF NA NA TRBJ2-4 TRBV11-2
TGTGCCAGTAGTAGGGGGGGAGAGACCCAGTACTTC CASSRGGETQYF NA TRBD2 TRBJ2-5 TRBV19
TGTGCCAGCAGTGAACAAAGGGGCAGCGGGGGGTCAGATACGCAGTATTTT CASSEQRGSGGSDTQYF NA TRBD2 TRBJ2-3 TRBV6-4
TGTGCCAGCAGCTTGGCCCTAGGGGGCGGCACAGATACGCAGTATTTT CASSLALGGGTDTQYF NA TRBD1 TRBJ2-3 TRBV5-4
TGTGCCACCGTCGACAGGGTCACTGAAGCTTTCTTT CATVDRVTEAFF NA TRBD1 TRBJ1-1 TRBV19
TGTGCCAGCTCCCCCTGGACAGGGACGAACACTGAAGCTTTCTTT CASSPWTGTNTEAFF NA TRBD1 TRBJ1-1 TRBV18
TGTGCCAGCAGTTCTGAGTCAGAAGCTTTCTTT CASSSESEAFF NA NA TRBJ1-1 TRBV6-5
TGTGCCAGTAGCCCAGGAAGAACAGGGACTGAAGCTTTCTTT CASSPGRTGTEAFF NA NA TRBJ1-1 TRBV19
TGTGCCAGCGGGAGCCGTCAGGGGAATCAGCCCCAGCATTTT CASGSRQGNQPQHF NA NA TRBJ1-5 TRBV27
TGTGCCAGTACGACAGGGTGGGAAAAACTGTTTTTT CASTTGWEKLFF NA TRBD1 TRBJ1-4 TRBV19
TGTGCCAGCTCACCACCTCCAGGGCACGAGCAGTTCTTC CASSPPPGHEQFF NA NA TRBJ2-1 TRBV18
TGCGCCAGCAGCCAAATGGGAGGATTTGGCTACACCTTC CASSQMGGFGYTF NA NA TRBJ1-2 TRBV4-1
TGTGCCAGTAGTATGAAGGAGGGAGGCTCTGGAAACACCATATATTTT CASSMKEGGSGNTIYF NA NA TRBJ1-3 TRBV19
TGTGCCAGTAGTATCGACAGTATTAACACTGAAGCTTTCTTT CASSIDSINTEAFF NA NA TRBJ1-1 TRBV19
TGTGCCAGTAGGAGGCAGGGGGACTACACCTTC CASRRQGDYTF NA TRBD1 TRBJ1-2 TRBV19
TGTGCCAGCAGGCCATTGGAGTACGAGACCCAGTACTTC CASRPLEYETQYF NA NA TRBJ2-5 TRBV12-3/TRBV12-4
TGCGCCAGCCGTTCTAGGGCAGGGGGTTTGGGAGATACGCAGTATTTT CASRSRAGGLGDTQYF NA TRBD1 TRBJ2-3 TRBV4-1
TGTGCCAGCTCGCCAGGGCCTCCTGAAGCTTTCTTT CASSPGPPEAFF NA NA TRBJ1-1 TRBV18
TGTGCCAGCAGCTTGGGGAGGGCGTACAGAAATGAGCAGTTCTTC CASSLGRAYRNEQFF NA NA TRBJ2-1 TRBV5-6
TGTGCCAGTAGTATAGATCACGCGGGCAGGCGCACCTTC CASSIDHAGRRTF few NA TRBJ1-2 TRBV19
TGTGCCAGCAGTGGGGGGGACAGGGTCTATGGCTACACCTTC CASSGGDRVYGYTF NA TRBD1 TRBJ1-2 TRBV27
TGTGCCAGCAGTTTAAGGTCCCGCAGGGAAAAACTGTTTTTT CASSLRSRREKLFF NA NA TRBJ1-4 TRBV27
TGCGCCAGCAGCCAAGACCCTCTAGCGGGCTCTGGAAACACCATATATTTT CASSQDPLAGSGNTIYF NA NA TRBJ1-3 TRBV4-1
TGCGCCAGCAGCCAGCAGGGAACAGATACGCAGTATTTT CASSQQGTDTQYF NA NA TRBJ2-3 TRBV4-1
TGTGCCAGTACAGGGGCCGCCGAAGCTTTCTTT CASTGAAEAFF NA TRBD1 TRBJ1-1 TRBV3-1/TRBV3-2
TGCGCCAGCAGCCAGAGGACAGGGGGTGAAAAACTGTTTTTT CASSQRTGGEKLFF NA TRBD1 TRBJ1-4 TRBV4-1
TGTGCCAGCAGCGCCCCACCGGGACAACAACCTTGGTCCATATATTTT CASSAPPGQQPWSIYF NA NA TRBJ1-3 TRBV7-9
TGTGCCAGCAACTCGGGGGAGACCCAGTACTTC CASNSGETQYF NA NA TRBJ2-5 TRBV3-1/TRBV3-2
TGTGCCTGGAGTGGGACAGATATGAATCAGCCCCAGCATTTT CAWSGTDMNQPQHF NA NA TRBJ1-5 TRBV30
TGTGCCAGCACCAGGGAGGCGGTTGGTCAGCCCCAGCATTTT CASTREAVGQPQHF NA NA TRBJ1-5 TRBV2